This is a list of T cell receptor beta chains from one sample in a study of long-term antiretroviral therapy in people with HIV. Generated by immunoSEQ multiplex PCR, the TCRdb table keeps only in-frame clones and is missing some. The sample lists about 20,000 clones, 80% occurring once. The specimen comprised unsorted PBMCs, sampled 0.2 years after starting antiretroviral therapy. These receptors were taken from a middle-aged woman with HIV. Each CDR3 is given without its conserved first and last residue. Each record gives: CDR3 length, V gene, CDR3 protein.

12	TRBV7-8	ASTLTANTGELF
10	TRBV5-4	ASSLNFYEQY
13	TRBV7-6	ASSFLDAAEYEQY
11	TRBV29-1	SAWDRDNTEAF
13	TRBV5-6	ASRGRADYNEKLF
11	TRBV2	ASVRGRGQPQH
12	TRBV5-5	ASSEQGIHQPQH
13	TRBV7-8	ASSFGPGLTYEQY
11	TRBV9	ASSDPGYTEAF
11	TRBV9	ASSRRVGEKLF
14	TRBV5-4	ASSPGGGYGLYGYT
12	TRBV4-1	ASSPGGQTDTQY
14	TRBV11-3	ASSPGQGAANYGYT
12	TRBV11-3	ASSLTASTDTQY
15	TRBV23-1	ASSQSATGGINQPQH
14	TRBV5-4	ASSQGLGGSTDTQY
13	TRBV4-2	ASSQEGTSSYEQY
13	TRBV30	AWRWADISGNTIY
11	TRBV4-2	ASSPSGTSLQF
13	TRBV2	ASRDDRPGANVLT
13	TRBV6-5	ASSYVRGPSLEQY
12	TRBV5-1	ASSPDRGSSPLH
12	TRBV2	ASTLGQGNEKLF
11	TRBV4-2	ASSLGRSTEAF
13	TRBV2	ASRDYRGSNQPQH
17	TRBV5-6	ASSLAYRGSFSGANVLT
12	TRBV30	AWSVTGRNQPQH
12	TRBV27	ASSLSRDRPEAF
11	TRBV7-8	ASSPTGDTEAF
11	TRBV5-4	ASSLRSTDTQY
11	TRBV4-1	ASSQAAGSPQH
11	TRBV29-1	SVEPTIGNEQF
13	TRBV5-1	ASSIPGQQNTEAF
11	TRBV10-2	ASSEGTGYEQY
13	TRBV10-3	AISESRLSGNTIY
13	TRBV2	ARKEPLVDNYGYT
14	TRBV9	ASSALETLDDYGYT
13	TRBV6-6	ASSYGQGGNYGYT
13	TRBV4-1	ASSKEGRNDNEQF
13	TRBV7-9	ASSFLAGGDNEQF
14	TRBV5-4	ASSQTEGAEYDGYT
13	TRBV29-1	SVEVPGQAPYEQY
11	TRBV5-6	ASSPTEYYGYT
12	TRBV6-5	ASKGSPGANVLT
12	TRBV2	ASNSGPSYNEQF
15	TRBV30	AWSVRPLPTLIGELF
11	TRBV7-8	ASSVQGAWGYT
16	TRBV28	ASSLPVVAGGKIATQY
13	TRBV7-9	ASSPVLSSYNEQF
12	TRBV7-2	ASSTWDKQETQY
12	TRBV6-1	ASSAGAGAYEQY
10	TRBV7-9	ASSITGSEQY
13	TRBV19	ASSTRQGGNTEAF
14	TRBV4-3	ASSQAIGLMNTEAF
10	TRBV5-4	ASSVDGQPQH
14	TRBV11-3	ASSPLAAGGAGELF
17	TRBV11-3	ASSAGTGFLGPNTGELF
17	TRBV11-3	ASSQLAGRRKGNTGELF